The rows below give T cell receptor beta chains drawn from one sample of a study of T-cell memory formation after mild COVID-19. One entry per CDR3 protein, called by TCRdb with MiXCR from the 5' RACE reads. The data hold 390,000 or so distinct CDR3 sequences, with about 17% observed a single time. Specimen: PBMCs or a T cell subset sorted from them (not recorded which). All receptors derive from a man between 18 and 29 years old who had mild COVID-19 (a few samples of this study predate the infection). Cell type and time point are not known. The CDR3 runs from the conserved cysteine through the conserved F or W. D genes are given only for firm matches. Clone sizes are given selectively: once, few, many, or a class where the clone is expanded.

CDR3 DNA: TGTGCCAGCAGCGATCGGGGTCAAGATACGCAGTATTTT
CDR3 protein: CASSDRGQDTQYF
D gene: NA
J gene: TRBJ2-3
clone size: few
V gene: TRBV27

CDR3 DNA: TGTGCCAGCAGTTACGGGGGAATCTCTGGAAACACCATATATTTT
CDR3 protein: CASSYGGISGNTIYF
D gene: NA
J gene: TRBJ1-3
clone size: few
V gene: TRBV6-5

CDR3 DNA: TGTGCCAGCTCACCACGGAGGTCCAATGAGCAGTTCTTC
CDR3 protein: CASSPRRSNEQFF
D gene: NA
J gene: TRBJ2-1
clone size: NA
V gene: TRBV18

CDR3 DNA: TGCAGTGCTAGAGATCTGATGGGCGGGGGGGCAGATACGCAGTATTTT
CDR3 protein: CSARDLMGGGADTQYF
D gene: TRBD2
J gene: TRBJ2-3
clone size: once
V gene: TRBV20-1

CDR3 DNA: TGTGCCAGCAGCCTAACAGGGCGCTTCTATGGCTACACCTTC
CDR3 protein: CASSLTGRFYGYTF
D gene: NA
J gene: TRBJ1-2
clone size: NA
V gene: TRBV6-1

CDR3 DNA: TGCAGTGCTATCGGGCCCCCCACGTACAATGAGCAGTTCTTC
CDR3 protein: CSAIGPPTYNEQFF
D gene: NA
J gene: TRBJ2-1
clone size: NA
V gene: TRBV20-1

CDR3 DNA: TGTGCCAGCAGCACCCCACCGTTTTACAGGGGGCGTAAGACCCAGTACTTC
CDR3 protein: CASSTPPFYRGRKTQYF
D gene: TRBD1
J gene: TRBJ2-5
clone size: NA
V gene: TRBV5-5

CDR3 DNA: TGCAGTGCCACCTCTCCCCAGGGGAGCTACACCTTC
CDR3 protein: CSATSPQGSYTF
D gene: NA
J gene: TRBJ1-2
clone size: NA
V gene: TRBV20-1

CDR3 DNA: TGTGCCAGCAGTACCCCCTGGACACTCCAAGAGACCCAGTACTTC
CDR3 protein: CASSTPWTLQETQYF
D gene: NA
J gene: TRBJ2-5
clone size: NA
V gene: TRBV28

CDR3 DNA: TGCGCCAGCAGCTTGGAGCCTAGCGGGGGGGAGGTCTTT
CDR3 protein: CASSLEPSGGEVF
D gene: TRBD2
J gene: TRBJ2-3
clone size: NA
V gene: TRBV5-1

CDR3 DNA: TGTGCCAGCAGCCCCGCGGGGCCTAATTCACCCCTCCACTTT
CDR3 protein: CASSPAGPNSPLHF
D gene: NA
J gene: TRBJ1-6
clone size: NA
V gene: TRBV7-3

CDR3 DNA: TGCAGCGTTGATTCAGGGATGGTCACTGAAGCTTTCTTT
CDR3 protein: CSVDSGMVTEAFF
D gene: NA
J gene: TRBJ1-1
clone size: few
V gene: TRBV29-1

CDR3 DNA: TGTGCCATCAGTGACACTAGCCAGGGCAGCCACGAGCAGTACTTC
CDR3 protein: CAISDTSQGSHEQYF
D gene: NA
J gene: TRBJ2-7
clone size: once
V gene: TRBV10-3

CDR3 DNA: TGTGCCAGCAGTCCCGATGGGGTAATGACTGAAAAACTGTTTTTT
CDR3 protein: CASSPDGVMTEKLFF
D gene: NA
J gene: TRBJ1-4
clone size: NA
V gene: TRBV12-3/TRBV12-4

CDR3 DNA: TGTGCCACCAGTGATTTGCAAGGACAGTTCACAGATACGCAGTATTTT
CDR3 protein: CATSDLQGQFTDTQYF
D gene: NA
J gene: TRBJ2-3
clone size: NA
V gene: TRBV24-1

CDR3 DNA: TGTGCCAGCAGCCCCTCGGGCGCTTGGTATAATTCACCCCTCCACTTT
CDR3 protein: CASSPSGAWYNSPLHF
D gene: NA
J gene: TRBJ1-6
clone size: NA
V gene: TRBV7-2

CDR3 DNA: TGCGCCAGCAGCTTTACGACAGGGAGCAATGAGCAGTTCTTC
CDR3 protein: CASSFTTGSNEQFF
D gene: TRBD1
J gene: TRBJ2-1
clone size: NA
V gene: TRBV5-1

CDR3 DNA: TGCGCCAGCAGCCAGGGGACAGGGGGCGCGGACCCGATGGGTGAAAAACTGTTTTTT
CDR3 protein: CASSQGTGGADPMGEKLFF
D gene: TRBD1
J gene: TRBJ1-4
clone size: many
V gene: TRBV4-3

CDR3 DNA: TGCGCCAGCAGCCAAGGGGCGGGGGACCCCACCGGGGAGCTGTTTTTT
CDR3 protein: CASSQGAGDPTGELFF
D gene: TRBD2
J gene: TRBJ2-2
clone size: NA
V gene: TRBV4-3

CDR3 DNA: TGTGCCAGCAGAGACAGATACAATGAGCAGTTCTTC
CDR3 protein: CASRDRYNEQFF
D gene: NA
J gene: TRBJ2-1
clone size: NA
V gene: TRBV25-1

CDR3 DNA: TGTGCCAGCAGGGCTCCGGGACTAGTCACAGATACGCAGTATTTT
CDR3 protein: CASRAPGLVTDTQYF
D gene: TRBD2
J gene: TRBJ2-3
clone size: NA
V gene: TRBV7-2

CDR3 DNA: TGTGCCACCAGCAGAGACCGGGAAAAACTGTTTTTT
CDR3 protein: CATSRDREKLFF
D gene: NA
J gene: TRBJ1-4
clone size: NA
V gene: TRBV15

CDR3 DNA: TGTGCCAGCAGTTTAGGAGGGAACCTATATAATTCACCCCTCCACTTT
CDR3 protein: CASSLGGNLYNSPLHF
D gene: NA
J gene: TRBJ1-6
clone size: NA
V gene: TRBV27

CDR3 DNA: TGCGCCAGCAGCTTGGCCCATGGCGAACAGGGAGAGACCCAGTACTTC
CDR3 protein: CASSLAHGEQGETQYF
D gene: NA
J gene: TRBJ2-5
clone size: many
V gene: TRBV5-1

CDR3 DNA: TGTGCCAGCAGTTACAAGGGCGATGAGCAGTTCTTC
CDR3 protein: CASSYKGDEQFF
D gene: NA
J gene: TRBJ2-1
clone size: NA
V gene: TRBV27

CDR3 DNA: TGCGCCAGCTCTATGTCTACAGCGCTCCAAGAGACCCAGTACTTC
CDR3 protein: CASSMSTALQETQYF
D gene: NA
J gene: TRBJ2-5
clone size: few
V gene: TRBV5-1

CDR3 DNA: TGTGCCAGCAGTTTAAGGGGGCTAGGCAATCAGCCCCAGCATTTT
CDR3 protein: CASSLRGLGNQPQHF
D gene: TRBD1
J gene: TRBJ1-5
clone size: few
V gene: TRBV28

CDR3 DNA: TGTGCCAGCAGGACCCTCCGAAATAGCAATCAGCCCCAGCATTTT
CDR3 protein: CASRTLRNSNQPQHF
D gene: NA
J gene: TRBJ1-5
clone size: NA
V gene: TRBV27

CDR3 DNA: TGCAGTGCTAGTTCAGGAATGAACACTGAAGCTTTCTTT
CDR3 protein: CSASSGMNTEAFF
D gene: NA
J gene: TRBJ1-1
clone size: NA
V gene: TRBV20-1

CDR3 DNA: TGTGCCAGCAGCGCCCAACCGGGACTAGCGGGGGGGGCCGGGGAGCTGTTTTTT
CDR3 protein: CASSAQPGLAGGAGELFF
D gene: TRBD2
J gene: TRBJ2-2
clone size: few
V gene: TRBV7-2

CDR3 DNA: TGTGCCAGCAACCGCCGGGGTATAGACACTGAAGCTTTCTTT
CDR3 protein: CASNRRGIDTEAFF
D gene: NA
J gene: TRBJ1-1
clone size: NA
V gene: TRBV12-3/TRBV12-4

CDR3 DNA: TGTGCCAGCAGCCGGGGAATGGGACAGGGCGTTGGTTCACCCCTCCACTTT
CDR3 protein: CASSRGMGQGVGSPLHF
D gene: TRBD1
J gene: TRBJ1-6
clone size: few
V gene: TRBV12-3/TRBV12-4

CDR3 DNA: TGTGCCAGCAGTCCGACGGGGTTGGGCACAGATACGCAGTATTTT
CDR3 protein: CASSPTGLGTDTQYF
D gene: NA
J gene: TRBJ2-3
clone size: many
V gene: TRBV12-3/TRBV12-4

CDR3 DNA: TGTGCCAGCAGTCGCCGTAGCGGGGGGAGAGATACGCAGTATTTT
CDR3 protein: CASSRRSGGRDTQYF
D gene: TRBD2
J gene: TRBJ2-3
clone size: many
V gene: TRBV6-5

CDR3 DNA: TGTGCCAGCAGCCCTCAGGGGGGTAACTATGGCTACACCTTC
CDR3 protein: CASSPQGGNYGYTF
D gene: TRBD1
J gene: TRBJ1-2
clone size: NA
V gene: TRBV7-8

CDR3 DNA: TGTGCCAGCAGCCAAGAACCGTCTACAACGCTAGCCAAAAACATTCAGTACTTC
CDR3 protein: CASSQEPSTTLAKNIQYF
D gene: NA
J gene: TRBJ2-4
clone size: many
V gene: TRBV4-2

CDR3 DNA: TGTGCCAGCAGATTCAGCGGGGTTCGCACAGATACGCAGTATTTT
CDR3 protein: CASRFSGVRTDTQYF
D gene: TRBD2
J gene: TRBJ2-3
clone size: few
V gene: TRBV11-2

CDR3 DNA: TGTGCCAGCAGTTCCGGGGGCTGGGACGGGGAGCTGTTTTTT
CDR3 protein: CASSSGGWDGELFF
D gene: NA
J gene: TRBJ2-2
clone size: few
V gene: TRBV27

CDR3 DNA: TGTGCCAGCAGCCAAGATCTTGGGTGGGGGGGAGAGACCCAGTACTTC
CDR3 protein: CASSQDLGWGGETQYF
D gene: TRBD2
J gene: TRBJ2-5
clone size: many
V gene: TRBV4-2

CDR3 DNA: TGTGCCAGCAGCTTAGGTATGGGAGCGCAGTACTTC
CDR3 protein: CASSLGMGAQYF
D gene: NA
J gene: TRBJ2-7
clone size: NA
V gene: TRBV7-2

CDR3 DNA: TGTGCCAGCAGGAGGGAGGGAAGGTACGAGCAGTACTTC
CDR3 protein: CASRREGRYEQYF
D gene: TRBD2
J gene: TRBJ2-7
clone size: many
V gene: TRBV7-9

CDR3 DNA: TGTGCCAGCAGCTTAGGAGGTACTAGGCAAGAGACCCAGTACTTC
CDR3 protein: CASSLGGTRQETQYF
D gene: NA
J gene: TRBJ2-5
clone size: NA
V gene: TRBV7-6

CDR3 DNA: TGTGCCAGCAGTTACTCGAGTATAGCGGGTCAGCCCCAGCATTTT
CDR3 protein: CASSYSSIAGQPQHF
D gene: NA
J gene: TRBJ1-5
clone size: few
V gene: TRBV6-5

CDR3 DNA: TGCGCCAGCAGCCATTTCCCCAGGGGGAGCTCCTACGAGCAGTACTTC
CDR3 protein: CASSHFPRGSSYEQYF
D gene: TRBD1
J gene: TRBJ2-7
clone size: NA
V gene: TRBV4-1

CDR3 DNA: TGTGCCAGCAGCCTCACCCGGGACAGGGTTTCAGCCCAGTACTTC
CDR3 protein: CASSLTRDRVSAQYF
D gene: TRBD1
J gene: TRBJ2-5
clone size: NA
V gene: TRBV28

CDR3 DNA: TGTGCCAGCACCCCCGCCGGTTCGGGTCGATCTGGGGCCAACGTCCTGACTTTC
CDR3 protein: CASTPAGSGRSGANVLTF
D gene: NA
J gene: TRBJ2-6
clone size: few
V gene: TRBV28

CDR3 DNA: TGTGCCAGCAGTTCGGCGGGGGGCCAAGAGACCCAGTACTTC
CDR3 protein: CASSSAGGQETQYF
D gene: TRBD2
J gene: TRBJ2-5
clone size: many
V gene: TRBV6-2/TRBV6-3

CDR3 DNA: TGTGCCAGCAGCTTCCTGCGGGGGGGCTGGGAGACCCAGTACTTC
CDR3 protein: CASSFLRGGWETQYF
D gene: TRBD2
J gene: TRBJ2-5
clone size: NA
V gene: TRBV7-9

CDR3 DNA: TGCAGTGCTAGAGTTTCGTTAATGAGGACAGCCAGCCCAGGCTACACCTTC
CDR3 protein: CSARVSLMRTASPGYTF
D gene: NA
J gene: TRBJ1-2
clone size: NA
V gene: TRBV20-1

CDR3 DNA: TGTGCCAGCAGTTACCCTCCGGGACAACGATCGGCTGGCTACACCTTC
CDR3 protein: CASSYPPGQRSAGYTF
D gene: NA
J gene: TRBJ1-2
clone size: few
V gene: TRBV6-2/TRBV6-3

CDR3 DNA: TGTGCCAGCAGTGAATCGAGCGGGCGCCAAGGGGATGAGCAGTTCTTC
CDR3 protein: CASSESSGRQGDEQFF
D gene: NA
J gene: TRBJ2-1
clone size: NA
V gene: TRBV25-1